A single sample gave rise to the 26 T cell receptor beta chains below, sequenced in a study of cytotoxic CD8 clonotypes in ibrutinib-treated CLL. The protocol was immunoSEQ multiplex PCR, while the TCRdb copy is restricted to in-frame clones and leaves out a portion. The data contain tens of thousands of clones, 45% to 70% of them singletons. Sequenced here: PBMCs, sampled after 24 months of ibrutinib treatment. Receptors were obtained from a human donor with chronic lymphocytic leukemia.

CDR3 in amino acids: CASRIAGVNTGELFF. Written as DNA, the CDR3 is TGCGCCAGCAGGATAGCGGGGGTGAACACCGGGGAGCTGTTTTTT. The rearrangement links TRBV4-1 to TRBJ2-2; 9 nucleotides align to TRBD2. After removal of 6 bases from V and 1 base from J, the junction contained 3 bases not matched to a gene. CDR3 size: 15 residues. In germline, CDR1 is MGHRA, CDR2 YSYEKL.

A few counts support this clone. The CDR3, as DNA: TGTGCCAGCAGCTTAGTCGGGCGAGAATCACCCCTCCACTTT. Protein sequence: CASSLVGRESPLHF. The rearrangement uses TRBV7-9 and TRBJ1-6; D gene ambiguous. Per germline, CDR1 SEHNR and CDR2 FQNEAQ (reference sequence). Trimming cost V 1 base and J 10 bases, with 11 bases left between them. This CDR3 spans 14 amino acids.

The V and J genes are TRBV7-2 and TRBJ2-7; TRBD2 matches at 13 bases. The germline CDR1 and CDR2 sequences are SGHTA and FQGNSA. The CDR3 loop spans 19 amino acids. V lost 5 bases to trimming and J lost 4 bases; unmatched junction nucleotides: 17. CDR3 DNA: TGTGCCAGCAGCCCCAGGACTAGCGGGAGTCATTGGTGGGTGTACGAGCAGTACTTC. Residues: CASSPRTSGSHWWVYEQYF.

The rearrangement uses TRBV5-1 and TRBJ2-3, with 11 bases that match TRBD2. Trimming removed 2 bases from V and 4 bases from J; junction bases left unmatched: 0. Germline CDR1 SGHRS, CDR2 YFSETQ. This CDR3 region has 14 residues. CDR3 nucleotides: TGCGCCAGCAGCTTACTAGCGGGAGCAGATACGCAGTATTTT. The encoded protein is CASSLLAGADTQYF. Filled out from reference TRBV5-1 and TRBJ2-3, the complete variable domain reads KAGVTQTPRYLIKTRGQQVTLSCSPISGHRSVSWYQQTPGQGLQFLFEYFSETQRNKGNFPGRFSGRQFSNSRSEMNVSTLELGDSALYLCASSLLAGADTQYFGPGTRLTVL.

The chain couples TRBV2 to TRBJ1-1; weak D call: TRBD1 (5 bases). The CDR3 extends over 13 amino acids. V was clipped by 7 bases and J by 1 base, with 10 bases between them. Germline CDR1 is SNHLY and CDR2 is FYNNEI. The CDR3 region is CASKTEANTEAFF. In nucleotides, the CDR3 is TGTGCCAGCAAGACAGAAGCGAACACTGAAGCTTTCTTT.

This clone was seen more than once but under ten times. The chain couples TRBV20-1 to TRBJ1-2, with D unclear. The CDR3 is 11 residues long. The ends were cut back, 5 bases at V and 4 bases at J, with 8 bases in the middle. Germline V gives CDR1 DFQATT, CDR2 SNEGSKA (reference sequence). The CDR3: CSAPELYGYTF. Here the CDR3 DNA reads TGCAGTGCTCCAGAGCTCTATGGCTACACCTTC.

V usage is TRBV2 and J usage is TRBJ2-7; 9 nucleotides agree with TRBD1. CDR3 size: 10 residues. From germline, CDR1 is SNHLY and CDR2 FYNNEI. The CDR3 DNA reads as TGTGCCAGCAGCCGGGACAGGGCGGACGTC. Residues: CASSRDRADV.

This clone has just one count. The CDR3 here is CASSPRGNYEQYF. The DNA of the CDR3 is TGTGCCAGCTCACCTCGAGGGAACTACGAGCAGTACTTC. This chain connects TRBV18 to TRBJ2-7; a possible D gene is TRBD2 (5 bases). The germline V gene encodes CDR1 KGHSH and CDR2 LQKENI. The V end lost 3 bases, the J end lost 3 bases, and 9 bases lay between the germline ends. The CDR3 loop spans 13 amino acids. The full variable domain, in which reference TRBV18 and TRBJ2-7 provide the parts outside the CDR3, is NAGVMQNPRHLVRRRGQEARLRCSPMKGHSHVYWYRQLPEEGLKFMVYLQKENIIDESGMPKERFSAEFPKEGPSILRIQQVVRGDSAAYFCASSPRGNYEQYFGPGTRLTVT.

The chain uses TRBV14 and TRBJ1-6; D is uncertain. The V and J ends lost 1 base and 10 bases respectively, with 14 bases between them. CDR3 length: 15 amino acids. Germline CDR1 and CDR2: SGHDN and FVKESK. CDR3: CASSQGGRSWSPLHF. As DNA, the CDR3 is TGTGCCAGCAGCCAAGGAGGACGGTCCTGGTCACCCCTCCACTTT.

The chain uses TRBV6-5 and TRBJ1-2; no clear D. The CDR3 is 13 amino acids. The germline V gene has CDR1 MNHEY and CDR2 SVGAGI. The germline V and J ends were trimmed by 5 bases and 4 bases, with 11 bases remaining between them. CDR3 sequence: CASSRSEVYGYTF. CDR3 in DNA: TGTGCCAGCAGTCGATCAGAAGTCTATGGCTACACCTTC.

This clone was observed a few times. V gene TRBV7-8 combines with J gene TRBJ1-5; 9 nucleotides match TRBD1. V dropped 5 bases and J dropped 0; count of bases not matched to a gene: 2. The germline gives CDR1 SGHVS, CDR2 FQNEAQ. The CDR3 extends over 15 amino acids. The CDR3 coding sequence is TGTGCCAGCAGCCGGACAGGGGATAGCAATCAGCCCCAGCATTTT. Protein product: CASSRTGDSNQPQHF.

The rearrangement uses TRBV29-1 and TRBJ2-1, with D perhaps TRBD1 (5 bases). This CDR3 contains 12 residues. Looked up from germline, CDR1 is SQVTM and CDR2 is ANQGSEA. Trimming took off 2 bases at V and 9 bases at J, with 11 bases between the two ends. DNA for the CDR3: TGCAGCGTTGAATCAGGGTGGGGTGAGCAGTTCTTC. Its translation is CSVESGWGEQFF.

V and J are TRBV18 and TRBJ1-2; TRBD1 agrees at 9 bases. The junction had 8 bases not matched to a gene; V was cut back by 4 bases and J by 5 bases. The V gene's germline CDR1 is KGHSH and CDR2 LQKENI. The CDR3 covers 15 residues. In nucleotides, the CDR3 is TGTGCCAGCTCACTAAAGGGACAGGGAGCATATGGCTACACCTTC. Protein sequence: CASSLKGQGAYGYTF. The full variable domain, its missing parts supplied by reference TRBV18 and TRBJ1-2, is NAGVMQNPRHLVRRRGQEARLRCSPMKGHSHVYWYRQLPEEGLKFMVYLQKENIIDESGMPKERFSAEFPKEGPSILRIQQVVRGDSAAYFCASSLKGQGAYGYTFGSGTRLTVV.

The V gene is TRBV25-1, the J gene TRBJ2-5; D tentatively reads TRBD1 or TRBD2 (6 bases each). This CDR3 region has 14 residues. Trimming took off 8 bases at V and 7 bases at J, with 20 bases between the two ends. Per germline, CDR1 MGHDK and CDR2 SYGVNS. CDR3 region: CASSWGASRGTQYF. The CDR3 DNA reads as TGTGCCAGCTCCTGGGGGGCTTCCCGGGGGACCCAGTACTTC.

The rearrangement joins TRBV9 to TRBJ2-3; D not certain. From germline, CDR1 is SGDLS and CDR2 YYNGEE. Trimming took off 0 bases at V and 2 bases at J, with 4 bases between the two ends. This CDR3 has 13 amino acids. The chain's CDR3 is CASSVGHTDTQYF. The CDR3 DNA reads as TGTGCCAGCAGCGTAGGCCACACAGATACGCAGTATTTT.

This clone appeared once. This chain joins TRBV30 and TRBJ2-2, with 7 bases matching TRBD1. Trimming cost V 2 bases and J 1 base; bases outside gene matches: 1. CDR3 length: 14 amino acids. Germline V gene sequence: CDR1 GTSNPN, CDR2 SVGIG (reference sequence). The CDR3 DNA follows: TGTGCCTGGAGTCCAGGGGGGAACACCGGGGAGCTGTTTTTT. Translation: CAWSPGGNTGELFF.

The J gene is TRBJ1-5, the V gene TRBV5-1; D call uncertain. Deletions cut 0 bases from V and 3 bases from J, with 13 bases between. CDR3 length equals 16 residues. Germline-derived CDR1 and CDR2 are SGHRS and YFSETQ. The CDR3, as DNA: TGCGCCAGCAGCTTGGACGGAAGTACTAACAATCAGCCCCAGCATTTT. Translated, it gives CASSLDGSTNNQPQHF.

This chain links TRBV10-1 with TRBJ1-4; the D gene is possibly TRBD1 (5 bases). The germline gives CDR1 WNHNN, CDR2 SYGVQD (reference sequence). Trimming removed 2 bases from V and 6 bases from J, with 10 bases in between. The CDR3 loop spans 14 amino acids. CDR3 region: CASSEPGTDEKLFF. In DNA, the CDR3 is TGCGCCAGCAGTGAGCCCGGGACGGATGAAAAACTGTTTTTT.

The chain is built from TRBV7-8 and TRBJ1-1; D call uncertain. V lost 2 bases to trimming and J lost 1 base, with 5 bases between them. CDR1 and CDR2 from the germline V gene are SGHVS and FQNEAQ. CDR3 size: 13 residues. CDR3 nucleotide sequence: TGTGCCAGCAGCTTATCAGCGAACACTGAAGCTTTCTTT. It specifies CASSLSANTEAFF.

CDR3 region: CASSLGPGGSYTF. CDR3 bases: TGTGCCAGCAGCTTAGGGCCTGGGGGGAGCTACACCTTC. V and J are TRBV7-6 and TRBJ1-2; D perhaps matches TRBD1 (5 bases). Trimming stripped 1 base from V and 9 bases from J, with 12 bases between. Germline CDR1 SGHVS, CDR2 FNYEAQ. This CDR3 is 13 amino acids long.

The chain combines TRBV28 with TRBJ1-6, with 8 nucleotides matching TRBD1. J lost 8 bases, V lost 6 bases, and 6 bases had no gene match. The CDR3 loop spans 14 amino acids. The V gene's germline CDR1 is MDHEN and CDR2 SYDVKM. DNA for the CDR3: TGTGCCAGCAGGATGGACAGGGTAGATTCACCCCTCCACTTT. This encodes CASRMDRVDSPLHF. Looking up the rest from reference TRBV28 and TRBJ1-6 gives the full variable domain: DVKVTQSSRYLVKRTGEKVFLECVQDMDHENMFWYRQDPGLGLRLIYFSYDVKMKEKGDIPEGYSVSREKKERFSLILESASTNQTSMYLCASRMDRVDSPLHFGNGTRLTVT.

This clone showed up just a few times. The rearrangement links TRBV5-1 to TRBJ1-5, with no clear D. This CDR3 is built from 14 residues. Deletions cut 0 bases from V and 1 base from J, with 5 bases between. CDR1 and CDR2 (germline): SGHRS, YFSETQ. The CDR3 is CASSLGLSNQPQHF. The CDR3 bases are TGCGCCAGCAGCTTGGGTTTAAGCAATCAGCCCCAGCATTTT.

The chain is built from TRBV18 and TRBJ1-6; D is unclear. Germline assignment: CDR1 KGHSH and CDR2 LQKENI. The V and J ends lost 2 bases and 8 bases respectively, with 13 bases between them. The CDR3 is made up of 15 amino acids. The CDR3 is CASSPTRRTDSPLHF. In DNA form, the CDR3 reads TGTGCCAGCTCACCAACGCGCCGGACGGATTCACCCCTCCACTTT.

The chain carries TRBV6-5 and TRBJ1-3; D is unclear. The V end lost 6 bases, the J end lost 0 bases, and 12 bases lay between the germline ends. The V gene's germline CDR1 is MNHEY and CDR2 SVGAGI. The CDR3 spans 15 residues. The CDR3 loop reads CASRLLSYSGNTIYF. For the CDR3, the DNA is TGTGCCAGCAGGCTACTGTCTTACTCTGGAAACACCATATATTTT.

The CDR3 sequence is CASSLTTQSGYGYTF. CDR3 DNA: TGTGCCAGCAGCTTGACTACCCAATCCGGCTATGGCTACACCTTC. This chain connects TRBV7-8 to TRBJ1-2; D gene ambiguous. Germline V CDR1 and CDR2: SGHVS, FQNEAQ. This CDR3 comprises 15 residues. V lost 3 bases, J lost 4 bases, and 15 bases lay in between.

The sample holds a few counts of this clone. The V gene is TRBV28, the J gene TRBJ2-7; D may be TRBD1 or TRBD2 (5 bases each). V was trimmed by 7 bases and J by 7 bases, leaving 14 bases between them. CDR1 is MDHEN and CDR2 is SYDVKM in the germline V gene. The CDR3 has 12 residues. CDR3 loop: CASTRRAGEQYF. In DNA, the CDR3 is TGTGCCAGCACCAGGCGGGCAGGGGAGCAGTACTTC.